Each of the 21 T cell receptor beta chains below was sequenced from the same sample in a study of neurological immune-mediated disorders. TCRdb redid the calling of the 5' RACE reads with MiXCR, one entry per CDR3 protein. Among about 80,000 distinct CDR3 sequences listed, roughly 9% were seen once. Sample: PBMCs. The receptors derive from a man aged 45 to 65 in good health.

This clonotype was counted many times. The V gene is TRBV10-3, the J gene TRBJ1-3; 7 positions agree with TRBD1. The CDR3 is 16 residues long. Germline assignment: CDR1 ENHRY and CDR2 SYGVKD. J gave up 3 bases and V 1 base, and 6 bases lay outside the gene matches. CDR3 nucleotide sequence: TGTGCCATCAGTGAGTTGGACAGGAGAGGTGGAAACACCATATATTTT. Its protein is CAISELDRRGGNTIYF.

In its sample, this clonotype was seen many times. This rearrangement joins TRBV11-2 to TRBJ1-1; D is unclear. CDR1 is SGHAT and CDR2 is FQNNGV in the germline V gene. The ends were cut back, 2 bases at V and 0 bases at J, with 4 bases in the middle. There are 13 residues in the CDR3. The CDR3 sequence: CASSLTVNTEAFF. CDR3 nucleotide sequence: TGTGCCAGCAGCTTAACAGTGAACACTGAAGCTTTCTTT.

There are many counts of this clonotype. CDR3 in DNA: TGCGCCAGCAGCTTGGGACAGCTATACTCTGGGGCCAACGTCCTGACTTTC. This translates into CASSLGQLYSGANVLTF. This rearrangement joins TRBV5-1 to TRBJ2-6; tentatively, D is TRBD1 (5 bases). Germline V gene sequence: CDR1 SGHRS, CDR2 YFSETQ. The V end lost 0 bases, the J end lost 0 bases, and 10 bases lay between the germline ends. The CDR3 covers 17 residues.

At least ten counts were recorded for this clonotype. This chain uses TRBV5-1 with TRBJ1-3, with 8 bases fitting TRBD1. Losses at the gene ends were 4 bases for V and 3 bases for J; bases not matched to a gene: 9. This CDR3 spans 16 amino acids. CDR1 and CDR2 (germline): SGHRS, YFSETQ. The CDR3 here is CASSPPTGGGGNTIYF. The CDR3, as DNA: TGCGCCAGCAGCCCTCCTACAGGGGGAGGTGGAAACACCATATATTTT.

Ten or more counts support this clonotype. The chain has TRBV7-2 and TRBJ2-3; D not certain. The germline V and J ends were trimmed by 5 bases and 4 bases, with 16 bases remaining between them. This CDR3 is 15 amino acids long. Germline values: CDR1 SGHTA, CDR2 FQGNSA. The CDR3 nucleotides read TGTGCCAGCAGCCGATCCGTCCTAGTAGCAGATACGCAGTATTTT. This codes for CASSRSVLVADTQYF. Full variable domain (outside the CDR3, taken from reference TRBV7-2 and TRBJ2-3): GAGVSQSPSNKVTEKGKDVELRCDPISGHTALYWYRQSLGQGLEFLIYFQGNSAPDKSGLPSDRFSAERTGGSVSTLTIQRTQQEDSAVYLCASSRSVLVADTQYFGPGTRLTVL.

This clonotype was recorded at least ten times. This chain connects TRBV7-8 to TRBJ2-2, with TRBD1 as a possible D gene (6 bases). With 3 bases removed from V and 7 bases from J, the gap between germline ends came to 15 bases. Germline assignment: CDR1 SGHVS and CDR2 FQNEAQ. The CDR3 has 15 amino acids. The CDR3 nucleotides read TGTGCCAGCAGCTTGGCTGATAGGGGGAGCGGGGAGCTGTTTTTT. This translates into CASSLADRGSGELFF.

This clonotype was detected only a few times. CDR3 bases: TGCAGTGCCCCCTTCGGTGGGAGTTCAGAGACCCAGTACTTC. Its protein product is CSAPFGGSSETQYF. This rearrangement joins TRBV20-1 to TRBJ2-5, with TRBD2 as a possible D gene (5 bases). The germline V gene encodes CDR1 DFQATT and CDR2 SNEGSKA (reference sequence). The length of the CDR3 is 14 residues. V shed 6 bases and J shed 4 bases, with 18 bases lying between them.

This clonotype was seen ten or more times. The rearrangement links TRBV7-8 to TRBJ2-6, with TRBD1 matching 9 bases. Trimming took 8 bases from V and 1 from J; bases not matched to a gene: 9. The CDR3 contains 17 residues. CDR1 and CDR2 (germline): SGHVS, FQNEAQ. The CDR3 DNA reads as TGTGCCAGCCCAGGGGAACAGGGGGCATCTGGGGCCAACGTCCTGACTTTC. It yields the protein CASPGEQGASGANVLTF.

This clonotype occurred many times. The V and J genes are TRBV15 and TRBJ2-7; TRBD1 aligns across 11 bases. CDR1 is LNHNV, CDR2 YYDKDF, per germline (reference sequence). The CDR3 has 14 amino acids. V shed 1 base, J shed 5 bases, and the junction held 1 base outside the gene matches. CDR3 protein: CATSRGTGGNEQYF. Written as DNA, the CDR3 is TGTGCCACCAGCAGAGGGACAGGGGGCAACGAGCAGTACTTC.

The chain links TRBV20-1 to TRBJ2-7; 8 positions agree with TRBD1. The length of the CDR3 is 13 residues. J gave up 3 bases and V 6 bases, and 7 bases lay outside the gene matches. Germline V gene sequence: CDR1 DFQATT, CDR2 SNEGSKA (reference sequence). The CDR3 nucleotides are TGCAGTGCCCGCCGGACAGGGTTCTACGAGCAGTACTTC. It encodes CSARRTGFYEQYF.

This clonotype was counted many times. The chain carries TRBV7-2 and TRBJ2-5, with 7 bases fitting TRBD2. Germline CDR1 and CDR2: SGHTA and FQGNSA. V was clipped by 0 bases and J by 4 bases; unmatched bases: 8. This CDR3 comprises 16 residues. The CDR3 DNA follows: TGTGCCAGCAGCTTAGCCGGCCGGGGGAGGGTAGAGACCCAGTACTTC. It translates to CASSLAGRGRVETQYF.

This clonotype occurred many times. The V gene is TRBV5-1, the J gene TRBJ2-1; TRBD2 matches at 10 bases. V shed 5 bases, J shed 7 bases, and the junction held 6 bases outside the gene matches. The germline V gene has CDR1 SGHRS and CDR2 YFSETQ. This CDR3 has 14 residues. The CDR3 spells CASSSSGSWNEQFF. In DNA, the CDR3 is TGCGCCAGCAGTTCTAGCGGGAGTTGGAATGAGCAGTTCTTC.

This clonotype was seen many times. CDR3 sequence: CASSVDGGPYNEQFF. The CDR3 DNA sequence: TGTGCCAGCAGCGTAGATGGGGGCCCCTACAATGAGCAGTTCTTC. The rearrangement joins TRBV9 to TRBJ2-1; tentatively, D is TRBD1 (6 bases). Trimming pared 0 bases from V and 2 bases from J, leaving 9 bases between. This CDR3 region has 15 residues. Germline values: CDR1 SGDLS, CDR2 YYNGEE.

At least ten counts were recorded for this clonotype. This chain joins TRBV28 and TRBJ1-5; D possibly corresponds to TRBD1 (5 bases). Trimming took 6 bases from V and 0 from J, leaving 18 bases between them. The CDR3 length is 17 residues. Germline assignment: CDR1 MDHEN and CDR2 SYDVKM. Here the CDR3 reads CASSLLTGGNSNQPQHF. The CDR3, as DNA: TGTGCCAGCAGCCTTCTAACAGGAGGGAATAGCAATCAGCCCCAGCATTTT.

The table lists this clonotype with many counts. This sequence joins TRBV28 and TRBJ2-7; D is unresolved. The V end lost 5 bases, the J end lost 6 bases, and 8 bases lay between the germline ends. The germline V gene has CDR1 MDHEN and CDR2 SYDVKM. The CDR3 is made up of 11 amino acids. The DNA of the CDR3 is TGTGCCAGCAGTCCCGACGGCGAGCAGTACTTC. Protein sequence: CASSPDGEQYF.

This clonotype occurred once. The genes are TRBV7-2 and TRBJ2-7, with TRBD1 identical over 9 bases. Losses at the gene ends were 3 bases for V and 2 bases for J; bases not matched to a gene: 5. Germline V CDR1 and CDR2: SGHTA, FQGNSA. CDR3 length: 15 amino acids. CDR3 sequence reads: CASSFQGTGTYEQYF. The CDR3 coding sequence is TGTGCCAGCAGCTTCCAAGGGACAGGGACCTACGAGCAGTACTTC.

This clonotype has a count of ten or more. This sequence joins TRBV6-5 and TRBJ2-2; D perhaps matches TRBD1 (6 bases). Germline CDR1 and CDR2: MNHEY and SVGAGI. The CDR3 has 14 amino acids. V was shortened by 5 bases and J by 7 bases, with 14 bases between the two germline ends. In DNA form, the CDR3 reads TGTGCCAGCAGTCCCCAGGGGCGGGTCGGGGAGCTGTTTTTT. This encodes CASSPQGRVGELFF.

For this clonotype: At one of its ends the junction is not consistent with the germline gene, which may arise from a read error. The gene calls are TRBV18 and TRBJ2-7; D is perhaps TRBD2 (6 bases). The CDR3 sequence is 11 residues long. Germline V gives CDR1 KGHSH, CDR2 LQKENI. The chain's CDR3 is CAISRGYEQYF. The CDR3 DNA reads TGTGCCATCTCACGGGGGTACGAGCAGTACTTC.

This clonotype appeared many times. The chain links TRBV7-9 to TRBJ2-7; 9 bases align to TRBD2. J was trimmed by 7 bases and V by 3 bases; bases with no gene match: 7. This CDR3 spans 14 amino acids. Looked up from germline, CDR1 is SEHNR and CDR2 is FQNEAQ (reference sequence). Here the CDR3 DNA reads TGTGCCAGCAGCTTGACTAGCGGAGGGGAGGAGCAGTACTTC. Encoded protein: CASSLTSGGEEQYF. Supplemented by reference TRBV7-9 and TRBJ2-7, the full variable domain reads DTGVSQNPRHKITKRGQNVTFRCDPISEHNRLYWYRQTLGQGPEFLTYFQNEAQLEKSRLLSDRFSAERPKGSFSTLEIQRTEQGDSAMYLCASSLTSGGEEQYFGPGTRLTVT.

At least ten counts were recorded for this clonotype. The V gene is TRBV20-1, the J gene TRBJ2-6, with 7 bases lining up with TRBD1. Germline V CDR1 and CDR2: DFQATT, SNEGSKA (reference sequence). The V gene end was trimmed by 6 bases and the J gene end by 4 bases; junction bases not matched to a gene: 6. This CDR3 has 14 amino acids. The chain's CDR3 is CSAPDRAGANVLTF. In DNA, the CDR3 is TGCAGTGCCCCTGACAGGGCCGGGGCCAACGTCCTGACTTTC.

There are many counts of this clonotype. The chain links TRBV5-1 to TRBJ1-5, with a weak D call TRBD1 (6 bases). The CDR3 totals 15 residues. Trimming cost V 0 bases and J 7 bases, with 14 bases left between them. Germline CDR1 reads SGHRS; CDR2 reads YFSETQ. CDR3 in amino acids: CASSLEGGGAQPQHF. The CDR3 DNA sequence: TGCGCCAGCAGCTTGGAGGGGGGAGGCGCCCAGCCCCAGCATTTT.